These 11 T cell receptor beta chains were all obtained from the same sample, sequenced in a study of human CD4 T cells and Enterobacteriaceae. TCRdb's copy holds only in-frame clones and misses some; the assay was immunoSEQ multiplex PCR. The sample includes about 25,000 clones, 80% to 90% of them seen just once. The memory gate held CD4+ cells that were not CD45RA+CCR7+CD95- naive cells, over 98% pure. The sample consisted of memory CD4+ T cells from blood. These receptors were taken from a human donor in good health.

The V call is TRBV19, the J call TRBJ1-1; unclear D gene. This CDR3 region has 13 residues. V was trimmed by 8 bases and J by 2 bases, leaving 12 bases between them. CDR1 is LNHDA and CDR2 is SQIVND in the germline V gene (reference sequence). CDR3 loop: CASRWPENTEAFF. CDR3 bases: TGTGCCAGTCGCTGGCCGGAAAACACTGAAGCTTTCTTT.

The genes are TRBV9 and TRBJ2-7, with D possibly TRBD2 on 6 matching bases. Trimming stripped 0 bases from V and 1 base from J, with 11 bases between. The CDR3 is made up of 15 amino acids. Germline lookup yields CDR1 SGDLS and CDR2 YYNGEE. The CDR3 is CASSVGGTQSYEQYF. The CDR3, as DNA: TGTGCCAGCAGCGTAGGTGGGACTCAATCCTACGAGCAGTACTTC.

The chain carries TRBV20-1 and TRBJ2-1; D is unresolved. This CDR3 has 11 residues. Trimming left V 3 bases short and J 4 bases short, with 4 bases between. Germline V gene data show CDR1 as DFQATT and CDR2 as SNEGSKA (reference sequence). CDR3 residues: CSARQYNEQFF. CDR3 sequence (DNA): TGCAGTGCTAGGCAATACAATGAGCAGTTCTTC.

This chain uses TRBV27 with TRBJ2-1; 10 bases match TRBD1. Germline V gene sequence: CDR1 MNHEY, CDR2 SMNVEV (reference sequence). This CDR3 contains 15 residues. J was trimmed by 4 bases and V by 4 bases; bases with no gene match: 4. The DNA for the CDR3 is TGTGCCAGCAGTTCGCCGGGACAGGGGTACAATGAGCAGTTCTTC. Translated: CASSSPGQGYNEQFF.

This chain uses TRBV28 with TRBJ1-2, with TRBD1 as a possible D gene (6 bases). The CDR3 is 12 amino acids. Germline V lookup: CDR1 MDHEN, CDR2 SYDVKM. Trimming cost V 3 bases and J 4 bases, with 6 bases left between them. The CDR3 region has the DNA TGTGCCAGCAGTTTCAGGGGCTATGGCTACACCTTC. Translating gives CASSFRGYGYTF.

This clone was recorded once. The gene calls are TRBV5-8 and TRBJ1-2; perhaps TRBD1 as D (5 bases). Germline lookup yields CDR1 SGHTS and CDR2 YDEGEE. The CDR3 sequence is 14 residues long. Trimming cost V 7 bases and J 7 bases, with 20 bases left between them. DNA for the CDR3: TGTGCCAGCCGGAAAATCCAGGGCCAGGGTGGCTACACCTTC. It specifies CASRKIQGQGGYTF.

The CDR3 bases are TGTGCTAGTGGCCTCAGCACAGATACGCAGTATTTT. It encodes CASGLSTDTQYF. The chain recombines TRBV12-5 with TRBJ2-3; D is undetermined. The V gene's germline CDR1 is LGHNT and CDR2 FRNRAP. The CDR3 runs to 12 residues. The V end lost 6 bases, the J end lost 0 bases, and 4 bases lay between the germline ends.

This chain links TRBV7-2 with TRBJ2-5; 7 positions agree with TRBD2. CDR1 is SGHTA, CDR2 FQGNSA, per germline. Germline trimming cut 0 bases from V and 4 bases from J; bases unmatched to any gene: 11. This CDR3 comprises 17 residues. As DNA, the CDR3 is TGTGCCAGCAGCTTAGCCTGGGGGGGAGGTAATAGAGAGACCCAGTACTTC. Amino acid sequence: CASSLAWGGGNRETQYF.

The V call is TRBV7-8, the J call TRBJ1-1; 7 nucleotides match TRBD1. CDR1 and CDR2 from the germline V gene are SGHVS and FQNEAQ. With 5 bases clipped from V and 4 bases from J, the junction kept 4 bases outside the gene matches. The CDR3 length is 13 residues. The CDR3 reads CASSTRQGTEAFF. CDR3 nucleotide sequence: TGTGCCAGCAGCACGCGACAGGGCACTGAAGCTTTCTTT.

The chain joins TRBV19 to TRBJ2-7, with TRBD1 matching 8 bases. There are 14 residues in the CDR3. Germline values: CDR1 LNHDA, CDR2 SQIVND (reference sequence). V shed 10 bases, J shed 1 base, and the junction held 9 bases outside the gene matches. CDR3 nucleotides: TGTGCCACCACTACCGGGACAGGATCCTACGAGCAGTACTTC. Encoded protein: CATTTGTGSYEQYF.

By its share, this clone is medium-sized. The chain joins TRBV4-1 to TRBJ2-1; maybe TRBD1 (5 bases). V was cut by 1 base and J by 10 bases, with 20 bases left in between. CDR1 and CDR2 (germline): MGHRA, YSYEKL. The CDR3 extends over 16 amino acids. In DNA form, the CDR3 reads TGCGCCAGCAGCCAAGCGGACATGATCGTCTTCGGCGAGCAGTTCTTC. The encoded protein is CASSQADMIVFGEQFF.